These T cell receptor beta chains were read from a single sample in a study of shared clonotypes between healthy human individuals. This table comes from immunoSEQ multiplex PCR, and its TCRdb copy is limited to in-frame clones, with some not included. The top ten clones hold roughly 0.36% of a sample with approximately 2.5 million clones, over 85% of them seen once. Sequencing was carried out using naive CD4+ T cells from PBMCs. The receptors originated from a man between 18 and 35 years old in good health. Some clones in this sample may be carry-over from other donors' samples. CDR3s include the opening cysteine and the closing phenylalanine or tryptophan. The D gene is left open where the match is weak. Some rows mark clone size as missing; the rest say once, few, many or name a class of expanded clone.

j_call,clone_size,d_call,v_call,cdr3_aa,cdr3_nt
TRBJ2-7,-,-,TRBV27,CASSLPFFGAEQYF,TGTGCCAGCAGTCTCCCTTTCTTTGGGGCCGAGCAGTACTTC
TRBJ1-3,-,-,TRBV18,CASSPLDTGSGNTIYF,TGTGCCAGCTCACCACTTGATACAGGGTCTGGAAACACCATATATTTT
TRBJ2-7,-,TRBD1,TRBV2,CASDESPGQSYEQYF,TGTGCCAGCGATGAGTCACCGGGACAGTCCTACGAGCAGTACTTC
TRBJ2-6,-,-,TRBV5-4,CASQGGANVLTF,TGTGCCAGTCAGGGCGGGGCCAACGTCCTGACTTTC
TRBJ2-3,-,TRBD2,TRBV5-4,CASSFRAGGITDTQYF,TGTGCCAGCAGCTTTCGGGCGGGAGGGATCACAGATACGCAGTATTTT
TRBJ2-5,-,TRBD2,TRBV7-2,CASSHRLAGGPRVETQYF,TGTGCCAGCAGCCACCGACTAGCGGGAGGGCCTCGGGTCGAGACCCAGTACTTC
TRBJ1-2,-,-,TRBV11-2,CASSPDANYGYTF,TGTGCCAGCAGCCCGGATGCTAACTATGGCTACACCTTC
TRBJ2-5,-,TRBD1,TRBV5-6,CASSYSDRDETQYF,TGTGCCAGCAGCTACTCGGACAGGGATGAGACCCAGTACTTC
TRBJ2-5,-,TRBD1,TRBV27,CASGDRAETQYF,TGTGCCAGCGGTGACAGGGCGGAGACCCAGTACTTC
TRBJ1-1,-,-,TRBV20-1,CSAGGVGAFF,TGCAGTGCAGGGGGGGTGGGTGCTTTCTTT
TRBJ2-7,-,TRBD2,TRBV6-5,CASSLSGSSYEQYF,TGTGCCAGCAGTCTTAGCGGGAGCTCCTACGAGCAGTACTTC
TRBJ2-1,-,-,TRBV2,CASNREYNEQFF,TGTGCCAGCAACCGGGAGTACAATGAGCAGTTCTTC
TRBJ2-1,-,TRBD2,TRBV5-1,CASSISGSYGSDEQFF,TGCGCCAGCAGCATTAGCGGGAGTTACGGGAGCGATGAGCAGTTCTTC
TRBJ1-4,-,TRBD1,TRBV28,CASSFLVLLDRGTRIDNEKLFF,TGTGCCAGCAGTTTCTTGGTATTACTTGACAGGGGGACCCGAATCGATAATGAAAAACTGTTTTTT
TRBJ1-3,-,-,TRBV28,CASLPRVPPATIYF,TGTGCCAGCCTCCCCCGTGTCCCACCGGCCACCATATATTTT
TRBJ1-3,-,-,TRBV7-9,CASSLGNPSGNTIYF,TGTGCCAGCAGCTTAGGGAACCCCTCTGGAAACACCATATATTTT
TRBJ1-5,-,-,TRBV10-2,CASREDPAGQPQHF,TGCGCCAGCAGGGAGGACCCGGCGGGTCAGCCCCAGCATTTT
TRBJ2-1,-,TRBD2,TRBV11-2,CASSQVGTSGRNEQFF,TGTGCCAGCAGCCAGGTGGGGACTAGCGGGAGGAATGAGCAGTTCTTC
TRBJ1-2,-,TRBD1,TRBV28,CASSTGTGPVYGYTF,TGTGCCAGCAGTACCGGGACAGGGCCGGTCTATGGCTACACCTTC
TRBJ2-3,-,TRBD2,TRBV7-9,CASSTLAGTDTQYF,TGTGCCAGCAGCACCCTAGCGGGCACAGATACGCAGTATTTT
TRBJ2-1,once,-,TRBV9,CASSVRGGPYNEQFF,TGTGCCAGCAGCGTGAGGGGCGGTCCCTACAATGAGCAGTTCTTC
TRBJ1-2,few,-,TRBV10-1,CASIGCGLDYGYTF,TGCGCCAGCATCGGTTGTGGTCTCGACTATGGCTACACCTTC
TRBJ2-7,-,-,TRBV7-6,CATGTGSYEQYF,TGTGCCACAGGTACGGGTTCCTACGAGCAGTACTTC
TRBJ1-1,-,-,TRBV11-3,CASSLPRLKAANTEAFF,TGTGCCAGCAGCTTACCCCGATTAAAGGCGGCGAACACTGAAGCTTTCTTT
TRBJ2-5,-,-,TRBV25-1,CASSESRRRETQYF,TGTGCCAGCAGTGAATCTAGACGGCGAGAGACCCAGTACTTC
TRBJ2-3,-,-,TRBV30,CAWSGGRVTDTQYF,TGTGCCTGGAGTGGTGGCAGGGTCACAGATACGCAGTATTTT
TRBJ1-5,-,TRBD1,TRBV5-1,CASSLGAGGGQPQHF,TGCGCCAGCAGCTTGGGGGCAGGGGGCGGTCAGCCCCAGCATTTT
TRBJ2-5,-,-,TRBV18,CASSGQGQSETQYF,TGTGCCAGCTCAGGGCAGGGCCAAAGTGAGACCCAGTACTTC